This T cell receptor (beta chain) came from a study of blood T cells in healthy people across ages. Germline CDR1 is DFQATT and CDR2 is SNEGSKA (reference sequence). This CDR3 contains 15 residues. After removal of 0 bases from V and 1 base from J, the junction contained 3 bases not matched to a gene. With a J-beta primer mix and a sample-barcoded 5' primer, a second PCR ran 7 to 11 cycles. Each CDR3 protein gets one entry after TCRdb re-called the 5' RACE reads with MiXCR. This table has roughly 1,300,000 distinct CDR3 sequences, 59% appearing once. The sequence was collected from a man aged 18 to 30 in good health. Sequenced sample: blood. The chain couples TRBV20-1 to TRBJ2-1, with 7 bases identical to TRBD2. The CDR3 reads CSARELAVSYNEQFF. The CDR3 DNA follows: TGCAGTGCTAGAGAGCTAGCGGTTTCCTACAATGAGCAGTTCTTC.